The clone carrying this T cell receptor (beta chain) was seen once. Data came from immunoSEQ multiplex PCR; TCRdb stores just in-frame clones and leaves some out. The table has 35,000 to 40,000 clones, roughly 82% seen once; the top ten hold around 1.5%. The data originate from a study of preoperative IRX-2 immunotherapy in early breast cancer. The treatment denotes: preoperative locoregional IRX-2 cytokine immunotherapy. Patients received preoperative, locoregional IRX-2 cytokine immunotherapy in a phase Ib study. The receptor's source is a human donor with breast cancer. Source: lymph node tissue, taken after IRX-2 immunotherapy.

CDR3 sequence reads: CASSPPGQATNNEQFF. The CDR3 bases are TGTGCCAGCTCACCACCCGGACAGGCTACCAACAATGAGCAGTTCTTC. The chain joins TRBV18 to TRBJ2-1; 7 nucleotides line up with TRBD1. The CDR3 is 16 residues long. Germline V CDR1 and CDR2: KGHSH, LQKENI. The V segment lost 0 bases and the J segment 5 bases; nucleotides outside the gene matches: 7.